This note documents a single T cell receptor beta chain sequence. V dropped 0 bases and J dropped 1 base, with 12 bases sitting between them. The CDR3 consists of 16 residues. Germline CDR1 MNHEY, CDR2 SMNVEV (reference sequence). These data come from a study of sequential checkpoint blockade in melanoma. Study as a whole: Maintenance nivolumab came after either treatment sequence.

Treatment defined: randomized to nivolumab then ipilimumab (arm A) or the reverse (arm B). Profiling relied on immunoSEQ multiplex PCR, and the TCRdb table lists in-frame clones only, not all of them. Of over 9,500 clones in the sample, 61% were seen once. Sample: CD8+ T cells sorted from blood (inferred from file names), taken from a patient given nivolumab and ipilimumab in sequence. The chain is built from TRBV27 and TRBJ1-1; D is ambiguous. The origin of this receptor is a human donor with melanoma. The CDR3 region is CASSLSRGSSNTEAFF. The CDR3 bases are TGTGCCAGCAGTTTATCCCGGGGTTCGTCGAACACTGAAGCTTTCTTT.